This entry lists 9 T cell receptor beta chains sequenced from one sample in a study of cytomegalovirus exposure and HLA in healthy donors (dated by TCRdb to about 2017). The method behind the library was the immunoSEQ multiplex PCR assay. The multiplex PCR relied on a mix of 60 forward primers for TCR Vbeta segments and 13 reverse primers for TCR Jbeta segments. TCRdb carries this immuneACCESS record with in-frame sequences only. Its versions omit some clonotypes, under half of them owing to an unresolved V gene in the studies checked, with the rest unexplained. For this sample the table gives 110,000 to 150,000 clones, of which roughly 84% were detected only once. The ten most abundant clones make up approximately 2.7% of the sample. Sequences were obtained from PBMCs. All receptors derive from a boy younger than 10 in good health and CMV-seronegative.

The chain links TRBV15 to TRBJ2-2, with 9 bases lining up with TRBD2. The CDR3 is made up of 16 amino acids. J lost 4 bases, V lost 3 bases, and 6 bases had no gene match. Per germline, CDR1 LNHNV and CDR2 YYDKDF (reference sequence). The CDR3 reads CATSSPLAGSTGELFF. The CDR3 DNA follows: TGTGCCACCAGCAGTCCGCTAGCGGGGTCCACCGGGGAGCTGTTTTTT. The full variable domain, in which reference TRBV15 and TRBJ2-2 provide the parts outside the CDR3, is DAMVIQNPRYQVTQFGKPVTLSCSQTLNHNVMYWYQQKSSQAPKLLFHYYDKDFNNEADTPDNFQSRRPNTSFCFLDIRSPGLGDTAMYLCATSSPLAGSTGELFFGEGSRLTVL.

This chain connects TRBV7-2 to TRBJ2-5, with D uncertain. This CDR3 is built from 15 residues. V dropped 0 bases and J dropped 0 bases, with 8 bases sitting between them. The germline CDR1 and CDR2 sequences are SGHTA and FQGNSA. CDR3 sequence reads: CASSLARRDQETQYF. CDR3 nucleotide sequence: TGTGCCAGCAGCTTAGCGAGGAGAGACCAAGAGACCCAGTACTTC.

The chain couples TRBV7-9 to TRBJ1-2; possibly TRBD1 for D (6 bases). CDR1 is SEHNR, CDR2 FQNEAQ, per germline (reference sequence). With 2 bases removed from V and 0 bases from J, the gap between germline ends came to 16 bases. This CDR3 has 17 amino acids. In DNA, the CDR3 is TGTGCCAGCAGCTTATGGGGGCAGGGGATAACTAACTATGGCTACACCTTC. It yields the protein CASSLWGQGITNYGYTF.

The chain joins TRBV7-9 to TRBJ2-7; 7 positions agree with TRBD1. Germline values: CDR1 SEHNR, CDR2 FQNEAQ (reference sequence). This CDR3 has 17 amino acids. V was clipped by 5 bases and J by 3 bases; unmatched bases: 16. The CDR3 sequence: CASSTRQGQTLDYEQYF. In nucleotides, the CDR3 is TGTGCCAGCAGCACTCGACAGGGCCAGACCCTTGACTACGAGCAGTACTTC.

This clone was seen once. The chain links TRBV30 to TRBJ2-1, with 11 bases lining up with TRBD1. CDR3 length: 15 amino acids. Germline loops: CDR1 GTSNPN, CDR2 SVGIG (reference sequence). With 0 bases clipped from V and 6 bases from J, the junction kept 4 bases outside the gene matches. Written as DNA, the CDR3 is TGTGCCTGGAGTGTACGGGGGACAGGGGGCAATGAGCAGTTCTTC. Amino acid sequence: CAWSVRGTGGNEQFF.

The chain couples TRBV25-1 to TRBJ2-3; 7 bases line up with TRBD2. CDR1 is MGHDK, CDR2 SYGVNS, per germline. The CDR3 runs 15 residues. J gave up 6 bases and V 7 bases, and 13 bases lay outside the gene matches. The CDR3 sequence is CASTLGRGIPDTQYF. The CDR3 region has the DNA TGTGCCAGCACTCTTGGGAGGGGAATCCCCGATACGCAGTATTTT.

This clone was counted between two and nine times. The chain employs TRBV2 and TRBJ2-5; 9 nucleotides align to TRBD1. V lost 8 bases, J lost 5 bases, and 12 bases stayed unmatched. Germline CDR1 is SNHLY and CDR2 is FYNNEI. The CDR3 covers 15 residues. The CDR3 coding sequence is TGTGCCAGCCCCTGGGGGACAGGGTCCGCCGAGACCCAGTACTTC. Protein sequence: CASPWGTGSAETQYF.

The chain joins TRBV2 to TRBJ1-1; a possible D gene is TRBD1 (6 bases). In germline, CDR1 is SNHLY, CDR2 FYNNEI. The CDR3 contains 14 residues. The ends were cut back, 2 bases at V and 6 bases at J, with 13 bases in the middle. This CDR3 reads CASSEQGPSAEAFF. CDR3 nucleotide sequence: TGTGCCAGCAGTGAACAGGGGCCTTCAGCTGAAGCTTTCTTT.

This chain connects TRBV13 to TRBJ2-7; maybe TRBD2 (6 bases). The CDR3 extends over 12 amino acids. V was cut by 8 bases and J by 4 bases, with 12 bases left in between. Germline lookup yields CDR1 PRHDT and CDR2 FYEKMQ (reference sequence). CDR3 loop: CASSGVAYEQYF. The CDR3 DNA follows: TGTGCCAGCTCGGGGGTTGCATACGAGCAGTACTTC. Looking up the rest from reference TRBV13 and TRBJ2-7 gives the full variable domain: AAGVIQSPRHLIKEKRETATLKCYPIPRHDTVYWYQQGPGQDPQFLISFYEKMQSDKGSIPDRFSAQQFSDYHSELNMSSLELGDSALYFCASSGVAYEQYFGPGTRLTVT.